One sample yielded the 24 T cell receptor beta chains listed below, sequenced in a study of tissue T cells after allogeneic stem cell transplantation (dated 2022 in TCRdb). The intended sense of this specimen's time point label: mouse harvest day 7 after allogeneic transplant. Each mouse graft consisted of 10^7 T-cell-depleted bone marrow cells plus 10^6 splenic CD5+ T cells and was given by tail vein injection. The library was produced with the immunoSEQ multiplex PCR assay. The source is immuneACCESS, and TCRdb retained only in-frame sequences with V and J called. Part of the clones is not carried over; for the studies checked, unresolved V genes explain less than half of this, and the remainder is unexplained. Within this sample are under 4,500 clones, with over 45% of them counted one time only. Jointly, the top ten make up approximately 28% of the sample. The sample taken for sequencing was spleen. The receptors originated from a female BALB/c mouse given C57BL/6 T cells with graft-versus-host disease after an allogeneic hematopoietic cell transplant.

Regarding this clone: Mouse gene names and germline throughout. The CDR3 extends 1 residue past the end of the read, so its final part is completed from the germline J gene. This same CDR3 is encoded by further DNA sequences in the sample. This chain uses TRBV23 with TRBJ2-4; the D call in the table, TRBD2, was not verified against the DNA. The CDR3 contains 14 residues. Germline loops: CDR1 KGHTA, CDR2 FQNQQP. The CDR3 bases that were read are TGCTCCAGCAGTCAATCGGGGGGACAAAACACCTTGTAC. Protein sequence: CSSSQSGGQNTLY. The full CDR3 sequence reads CSSSQSGGQNTLYF.

The count of this clone is one. Gene names follow the mouse nomenclature. The read stops 1 residue short of the end of the CDR3; the missing end is completed from the germline J gene. The rearrangement joins TRBV26 to TRBJ1-1, with a possible D match to TRBD1 (5 bases). V lost 0 bases, J lost 7 bases, and 9 bases lay in between. The CDR3 loop spans 13 amino acids. CDR1 and CDR2 (germline): KGHPV, FQNQEV (reference sequence). The part of the CDR3 DNA that was read is TGTGCCAGCAGTCTGTCAGGGGCCGGAGAAGTCTTC. This codes for CASSLSGAGEVF. The complete CDR3 protein is CASSLSGAGEVFF.

A remark on this clone: The gene names given are mouse names. The CDR3 is cut off 1 residue early in the read; its end comes from the germline J gene. V usage is TRBV13-2 and J usage is TRBJ2-1; 8 nucleotides agree with TRBD1. CDR1 NNHNN and CDR2 SYGAGS come from the germline V gene (reference sequence). V lost 2 bases and J lost 7; bases outside the gene matches: 5. The CDR3 sequence is 14 residues long. Partial CDR3 DNA: TGTGCCAGCGGTGACAAGGCAGGGGGCGCTGAGCAGTTC. Its translation: CASGDKAGGAEQF. The complete CDR3 reads CASGDKAGGAEQFF.

The table lists this clone with a few counts. Genes and germline are mouse. With the read ending 1 residue before the CDR3 end, the germline J gene is used to fill in that end. This chain uses TRBV5 with TRBJ1-6; D gene ambiguous. TRBJ1-6 is designated an ORF whose function remains uncertain. V was pared by 1 base and J by 6 bases, with 7 bases between. This CDR3 comprises 14 residues. From germline, CDR1 is LGHNA and CDR2 YNLKQL (reference sequence). The chain's CDR3 is CASSQGQPNSPLYF. The covered CDR3 bases are TGTGCCAGCAGCCAAGGACAACCTAATTCGCCCCTCTAC.

To note about this clone: Gene names denote mouse genes. The read ends 1 residue shy of where the CDR3 ends; the end is completed using the germline J gene. This sequence joins TRBV13-1 and TRBJ2-5, with D unresolved. V was clipped by 3 bases and J by 1 base, with 9 bases between them. The CDR3 has 14 residues. Germline-derived CDR1 and CDR2 are NSHNY and SYGAGN. CDR3 region: CASSGADYQDTQYF. The sequenced CDR3 bases are TGTGCCAGCAGTGGAGCGGATTACCAAGACACCCAGTAC.

Comment on this clone: Each gene name is a mouse one. The read comes to an end 1 residue before the CDR3 does, leaving the germline J gene to fill in the end. The J gene is TRBJ2-2, the V gene TRBV14; 7 nucleotides line up with TRBD1. Germline V lookup: CDR1 SGHDT, CDR2 FRDEAV. There are 15 residues in the CDR3. Trimming took 2 bases from V and 2 from J; bases not matched to a gene: 3. CDR3 sequence reads: CASSLAGGNTGQLYF. CDR3 DNA (partial): TGTGCCAGCAGTTTGGCAGGGGGTAACACCGGGCAGCTCTAC. The entire variable domain, with the rest obtained from reference TRBV14 and TRBJ2-2, is as follows: EAGVTQSPRYAVLQEGQAVSFWCDPISGHDTLYWYQQPRDQGPQLLVYFRDEAVIDNSQLPSDRFSAVRPKGTNSTLKIQSAKQGDTATYLCASSLAGGNTGQLYFGEGSKLTVL.

Comments on this clone: Gene names and germline refer to mouse. The read halts 1 residue ahead of the CDR3 end, with the missing end drawn from the germline J gene. V is TRBV16 and J is TRBJ1-4; 7 bases agree with TRBD1. CDR1 is SGHSA and CDR2 is FRNQAP in the germline V gene. Trimming took 5 bases from V and 3 from J; bases not matched to a gene: 3. The length of the CDR3 is 14 residues. The CDR3 DNA, read in part, is TGTGCAAGCAGCGAGACAGGGCCCAACGAAAGATTATTT. Its protein is CASSETGPNERLF. The whole CDR3 sequence is CASSETGPNERLFF.

By sample fraction, this clone is large (0.1 to 1%). Gene names are mouse gene names. The CDR3 is cut off 1 residue early in the read; its end comes from the germline J gene. The chain has TRBV14 and TRBJ2-1, with D hard to call. The V end lost 1 base, the J end lost 1 base, and 0 bases lay between the germline ends. CDR3 length: 12 residues. CDR1 SGHDT and CDR2 FRDEAV come from the germline V gene. The DNA read from the CDR3 is TGTGCCAGCAGTTTCAACTATGCTGAGCAGTTC. It translates to CASSFNYAEQF. The full CDR3 reads CASSFNYAEQFF.

This clone was picked up a small number of times. Gene names are the mouse ones. The CDR3 goes on 1 residue after the read ends, and that part is filled in from the germline J gene. The rearrangement joins TRBV3 to TRBJ2-7, with 7 bases aligning to TRBD2. The CDR3 covers 13 residues. The V and J ends lost 2 bases and 6 bases, in that order; junction bases with no gene match: 4. The germline V gene has CDR1 SNHLY and CDR2 FYNGKV (reference sequence). This chain's CDR3 is CASSLLGEFEQYF. The covered CDR3 bases are TGTGCCAGCAGCTTACTGGGGGAATTTGAACAGTAC.

With regard to this clone: Mouse gene names and germline throughout. Read sequence stops 1 residue before the CDR3 end, and the germline J gene provides the missing end. The chain recombines TRBV1 with TRBJ2-7; possible D gene TRBD1, 5 bases. This CDR3 contains 13 residues. Germline V lookup: CDR1 NSQYPW, CDR2 LRSPGD (reference sequence). Trimming removed 6 bases from V and 2 bases from J, with 11 bases in between. The CDR3 protein is CTCSSGQAYEQYF. Incomplete CDR3 DNA: TGCACCTGCAGCTCCGGACAAGCCTATGAACAGTAC.

A note on this clone: The genes and germline here are from mouse. The CDR3 end is not reached by the read, which stops 1 residue before it; the germline J gene fills it in. This chain connects TRBV4 to TRBJ1-1; tentative D call: TRBD1 (6 bases). CDR1 is LGHDT, CDR2 YNNKQL, per germline (reference sequence). Trimming took off 3 bases at V and 10 bases at J, with 6 bases between the two ends. CDR3 size: 10 residues. The CDR3 sequence is CASSYRGVFF. The part of the CDR3 DNA that was read is TGTGCCAGCAGCTACAGGGGAGTCTTC.

Only one count was recorded for this clone. All gene names here are mouse names. The read terminates 1 residue ahead of where the CDR3 ends, so the germline J gene completes it. This chain connects TRBV3 to TRBJ1-5; tentative D call: TRBD1 (6 bases). V gave up 5 bases and J gave up 1 base, with 12 bases separating them. The CDR3 is made up of 15 amino acids. Germline V gene sequence: CDR1 SNHLY, CDR2 FYNGKV (reference sequence). Here the CDR3 reads CASSPRGGNNQAPLF. The sequenced CDR3 bases are TGTGCCAGCAGCCCCAGGGGAGGAAACAACCAGGCTCCGCTT.

About this clone itself: Germline and genes here are mouse. Read data end 1 residue before the CDR3 end; the end is taken from the germline J gene. The rearrangement uses TRBV13-1 and TRBJ2-4; D is unclear. V was shortened by 0 bases and J by 2 bases, with 7 bases between the two germline ends. The CDR3 contains 14 residues. The germline gives CDR1 NSHNY, CDR2 SYGAGN. Incomplete CDR3 DNA: TGTGCCAGCAGTGATGCGAGGGTTCAAAACACCTTGTAC. It is translated as CASSDARVQNTLY. The full CDR3 sequence reads CASSDARVQNTLYF.

As regards this clone: The gene names here belong to mouse. The CDR3 end is not reached by the read, which stops 1 residue before it; the germline J gene fills it in. V is TRBV19 and J is TRBJ1-6; 9 bases agree with TRBD1. TRBJ1-6 is annotated as an ORF whose role is uncertain. V lost 3 bases to trimming and J lost 5 bases; unmatched junction nucleotides: 3. The length of the CDR3 is 15 residues. The germline CDR1 and CDR2 sequences are FNHDT and SITEND (reference sequence). The sequenced CDR3 bases are TGTGCCAGCAGTAACAGGGGGCGGGATAATTCGCCCCTCTAC. Its translation: CASSNRGRDNSPLY. The complete CDR3 protein is CASSNRGRDNSPLYF.

Of note for this clone: Genes and germline are mouse. The read halts 1 residue ahead of the CDR3 end, with the missing end drawn from the germline J gene. The genes are TRBV12-2 and TRBJ2-7, with 10 bases matching TRBD2. The V and J ends lost 4 bases and 3 bases, in that order; junction bases with no gene match: 5. The CDR3 totals 14 residues. The germline CDR1 and CDR2 sequences are SGHLS and HYDKME. CDR3 bases read: TGTGCCAGCTCCCCCGGGACTGGGGTCTATGAACAGTAC. It specifies CASSPGTGVYEQY. The full CDR3 sequence reads CASSPGTGVYEQYF.

This clone was seen only a few times. The genes and germline here are from mouse. The read finishes 1 residue shy of the CDR3 end, and the germline J gene is used to complete it. The chain employs TRBV13-2 and TRBJ2-7; D unresolved. CDR1 and CDR2 (germline): NNHNN, SYGAGS (reference sequence). The CDR3 loop spans 12 amino acids. With 4 bases removed from V and 1 base from J, the gap between germline ends came to 6 bases. Partial CDR3 DNA: TGTGCCAGCGGTTCCCTTTCCTATGAACAGTAC. It yields the protein CASGSLSYEQY. The whole CDR3 protein is CASGSLSYEQYF.

As for this clone: Here the gene names and germline are mouse. The CDR3 end falls 1 residue outside the read, so it is completed with the germline J gene. V gene TRBV15 combines with J gene TRBJ1-3, with D uncertain. The germline V and J ends were trimmed by 7 bases and 3 bases, with 7 bases remaining between them. The V gene's germline CDR1 is SGHND and CDR2 FRSKSL. The CDR3 runs to 12 residues. The part of the CDR3 DNA that was read is TGTGCCAGCATGGTGTTTGGAAATACGCTCTAT. Translation gives CASMVFGNTLY. The complete CDR3 reads CASMVFGNTLYF.

Remarks on this clone: The genes are named according to mouse. The sequence runs out 1 residue before the end of the CDR3; the remainder is reconstructed from the germline J gene. The chain combines TRBV5 with TRBJ2-5, with 12 bases aligning to TRBD2. V dropped 4 bases and J dropped 5; count of bases not matched to a gene: 7. CDR3 length equals 16 residues. CDR1 is LGHNA and CDR2 is YNLKQL in the germline V gene (reference sequence). Incomplete CDR3 DNA: TGTGCCAGCAGCCCTCGACTGGGGGGGCGCGGAGACACCCAGTAC. It specifies CASSPRLGGRGDTQY. The full CDR3 is CASSPRLGGRGDTQYF.

This clone was recorded a few times. Mouse names are used for the genes. The read ends 1 residue before the CDR3 terminus; that terminus is restored from the germline J gene. V and J are TRBV13-1 and TRBJ1-4, with TRBD1 as a possible D gene (6 bases). Germline V gene lookup returns CDR1 NSHNY and CDR2 SYGAGN. V was shortened by 0 bases and J by 0 bases, with 9 bases between the two germline ends. The CDR3 runs to 16 residues. CDR3 amino acids: CASSDEGHLSNERLFF. The DNA read from the CDR3 is TGTGCCAGCAGTGATGAGGGACACCTTTCCAACGAAAGATTATTT.

As regards this clone: Germline and genes here are mouse. The CDR3 end falls 1 residue outside the read, so it is completed with the germline J gene. This chain uses TRBV13-1 with TRBJ2-4; 9 nucleotides match TRBD1. This CDR3 spans 16 amino acids. V was clipped by 5 bases and J by 0 bases; unmatched bases: 7. From germline, CDR1 is NSHNY and CDR2 SYGAGN. CDR3 loop: CASRSGTGPSQNTLYF. The sequenced CDR3 bases are TGTGCCAGCAGGTCCGGGACAGGGCCTAGTCAAAACACCTTGTAC.

Regarding this clone: Germline and genes here are mouse. The read falls 1 residue short of the CDR3 end, and the missing part is taken from the germline J gene. This chain joins TRBV1 and TRBJ1-4; D not resolved. This CDR3 has 14 amino acids. Trimming pared 2 bases from V and 0 bases from J, leaving 4 bases between. Germline V gene lookup returns CDR1 NSQYPW and CDR2 LRSPGD (reference sequence). The CDR3 reads CTCSAQISNERLFF. The part of the CDR3 DNA that was read is TGCACCTGCAGTGCACAGATTTCCAACGAAAGATTATTT.

As to this clone: Any gene name here is a mouse gene name. Sequencing ends 1 residue short of the CDR3 end; the germline J gene provides the rest. This chain uses TRBV12-2 with TRBJ1-5; possible D gene TRBD1, 6 bases. The CDR3 is 16 amino acids. The V gene's germline CDR1 is SGHLS and CDR2 HYDKME. Trimming shortened V by 2 bases and J by 0 bases, and 13 bases separated the two germline ends. CDR3 loop: CASSRRSGDNNQAPLF. The covered CDR3 bases are TGTGCCAGCTCTCGACGGTCAGGGGATAACAACCAGGCTCCGCTT.

Turning to this clone: Genes and germline come from the mouse. The read falls 1 residue short of the CDR3 end, and the missing part is taken from the germline J gene. The genes are TRBV30 and TRBJ2-5; the D is unclear. Germline V lookup: CDR1 SQVVS, CDR2 ANEGSEA. CDR3 size: 14 residues. The germline V and J ends were trimmed by 0 bases and 0 bases, with 7 bases remaining between them. CDR3 amino acids: CSSRDRGNQDTQYF. The sequenced CDR3 bases are TGTAGTTCTAGAGATCGGGGTAACCAAGACACCCAGTAC.

Note on this clone: The gene names here belong to mouse. The read ends 1 residue shy of where the CDR3 ends; the end is completed using the germline J gene. V gene TRBV1 combines with J gene TRBJ1-2; D is unresolved. Trimming stripped 0 bases from V and 1 base from J, with 12 bases between. The CDR3 spans 16 residues. Per germline, CDR1 NSQYPW and CDR2 LRSPGD (reference sequence). The CDR3 DNA, read in part, is TGCACCTGCAGTGCAGATCACGGAGACAAAAACTCCGACTACACC. Protein product: CTCSADHGDKNSDYT. The whole CDR3 reads CTCSADHGDKNSDYTF.